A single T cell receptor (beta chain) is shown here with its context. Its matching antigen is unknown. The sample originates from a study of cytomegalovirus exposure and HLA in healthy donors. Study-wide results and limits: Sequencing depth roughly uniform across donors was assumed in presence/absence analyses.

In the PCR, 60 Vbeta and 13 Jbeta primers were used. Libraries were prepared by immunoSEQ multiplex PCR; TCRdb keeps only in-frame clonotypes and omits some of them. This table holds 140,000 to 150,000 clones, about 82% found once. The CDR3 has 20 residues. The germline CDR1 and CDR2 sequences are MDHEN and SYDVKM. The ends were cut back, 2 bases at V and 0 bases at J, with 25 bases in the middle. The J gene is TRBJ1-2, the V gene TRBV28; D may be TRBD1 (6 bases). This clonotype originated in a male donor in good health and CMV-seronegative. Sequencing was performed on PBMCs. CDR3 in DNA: TGTGCCAGCAGTTTACCTCAGAATAGGGTCCCCGAGGGGGCTAACTATGGCTACACCTTC. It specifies CASSLPQNRVPEGANYGYTF.